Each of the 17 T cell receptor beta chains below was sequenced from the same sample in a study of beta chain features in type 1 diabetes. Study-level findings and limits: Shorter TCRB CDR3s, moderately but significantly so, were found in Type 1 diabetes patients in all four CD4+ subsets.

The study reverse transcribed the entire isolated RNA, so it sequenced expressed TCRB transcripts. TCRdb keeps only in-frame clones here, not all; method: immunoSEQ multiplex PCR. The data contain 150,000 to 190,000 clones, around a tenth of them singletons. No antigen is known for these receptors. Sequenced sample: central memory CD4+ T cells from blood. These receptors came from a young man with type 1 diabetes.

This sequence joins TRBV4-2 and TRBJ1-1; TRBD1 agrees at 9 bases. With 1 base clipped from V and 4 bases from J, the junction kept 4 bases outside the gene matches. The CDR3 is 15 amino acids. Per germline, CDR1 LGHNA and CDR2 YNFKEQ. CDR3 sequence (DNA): TGTGCCAGCAGCCAAGTCTCGGGACAGGGCACTGAAGCTTTCTTT. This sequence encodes CASSQVSGQGTEAFF.

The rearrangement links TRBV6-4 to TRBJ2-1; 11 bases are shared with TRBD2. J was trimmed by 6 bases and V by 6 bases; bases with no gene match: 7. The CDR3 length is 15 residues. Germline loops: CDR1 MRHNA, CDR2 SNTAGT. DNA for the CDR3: TGTGCCAGCAGCTTAACTAGCGGGAGTATCAATGAGCAGTTCTTC. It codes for CASSLTSGSINEQFF.

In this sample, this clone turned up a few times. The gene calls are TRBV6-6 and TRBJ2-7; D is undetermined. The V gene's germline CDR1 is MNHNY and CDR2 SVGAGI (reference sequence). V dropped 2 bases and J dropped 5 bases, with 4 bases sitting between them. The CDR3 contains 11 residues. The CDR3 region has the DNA TGTGCCAGCAGTTACATTAACGAGCAGTACTTC. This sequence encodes CASSYINEQYF.

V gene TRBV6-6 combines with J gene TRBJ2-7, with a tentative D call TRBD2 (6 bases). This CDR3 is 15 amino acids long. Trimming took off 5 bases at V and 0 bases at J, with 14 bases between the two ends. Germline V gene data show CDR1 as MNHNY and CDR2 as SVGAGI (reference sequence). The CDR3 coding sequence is TGTGCCAGCAGTCAAAGCGGGCAGAGCTCCTACGAGCAGTACTTC. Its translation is CASSQSGQSSYEQYF.

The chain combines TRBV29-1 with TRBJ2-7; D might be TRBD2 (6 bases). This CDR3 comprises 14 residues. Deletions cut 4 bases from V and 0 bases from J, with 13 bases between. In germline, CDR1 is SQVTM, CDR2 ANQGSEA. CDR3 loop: CSVASGDGSYEQYF. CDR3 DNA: TGCAGCGTTGCTTCGGGGGACGGCTCCTACGAGCAGTACTTC.

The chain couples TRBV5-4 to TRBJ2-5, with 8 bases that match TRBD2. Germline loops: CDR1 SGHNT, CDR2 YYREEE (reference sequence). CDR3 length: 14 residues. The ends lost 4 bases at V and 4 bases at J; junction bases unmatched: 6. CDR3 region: CASSATSGGETQYF. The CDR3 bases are TGTGCCAGCAGCGCCACTAGCGGAGGAGAGACCCAGTACTTC.

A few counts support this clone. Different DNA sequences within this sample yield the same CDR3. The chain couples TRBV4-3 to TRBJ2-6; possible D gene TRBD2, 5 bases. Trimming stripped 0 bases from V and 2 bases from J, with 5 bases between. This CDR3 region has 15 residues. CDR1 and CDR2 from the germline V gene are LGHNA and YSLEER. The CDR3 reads CASSQERAGANVLTF. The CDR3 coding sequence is TGCGCCAGCAGCCAAGAGAGGGCTGGGGCCAACGTCCTGACTTTC.

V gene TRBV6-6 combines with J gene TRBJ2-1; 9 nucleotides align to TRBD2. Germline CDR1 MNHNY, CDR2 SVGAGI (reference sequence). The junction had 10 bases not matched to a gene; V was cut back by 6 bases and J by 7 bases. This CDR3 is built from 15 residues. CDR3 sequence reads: CASRSDFSGSNEQFF. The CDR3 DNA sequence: TGTGCCAGCAGGTCAGACTTTAGCGGGAGTAATGAGCAGTTCTTC.

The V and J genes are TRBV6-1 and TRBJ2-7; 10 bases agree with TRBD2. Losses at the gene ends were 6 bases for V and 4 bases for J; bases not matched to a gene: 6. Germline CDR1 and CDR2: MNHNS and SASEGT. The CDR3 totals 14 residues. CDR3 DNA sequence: TGTGCCAGCAGGTTAGCGGGGGGTTCGTACGAGCAGTACTTC. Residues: CASRLAGGSYEQYF.

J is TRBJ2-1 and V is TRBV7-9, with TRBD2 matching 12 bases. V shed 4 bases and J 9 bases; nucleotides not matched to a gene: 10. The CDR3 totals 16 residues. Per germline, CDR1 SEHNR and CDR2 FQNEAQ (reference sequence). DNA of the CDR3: TGTGCCAGCAGCTCGGCTGGACTAGCGGGAAGTGGTGAGCAGTTCTTC. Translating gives CASSSAGLAGSGEQFF.

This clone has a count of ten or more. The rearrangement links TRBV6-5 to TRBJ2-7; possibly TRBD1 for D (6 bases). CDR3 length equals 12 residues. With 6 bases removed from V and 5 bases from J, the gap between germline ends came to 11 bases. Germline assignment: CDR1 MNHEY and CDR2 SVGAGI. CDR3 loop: CASRSTGNEQYF. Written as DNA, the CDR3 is TGTGCCAGCAGATCAACAGGGAACGAGCAGTACTTC.

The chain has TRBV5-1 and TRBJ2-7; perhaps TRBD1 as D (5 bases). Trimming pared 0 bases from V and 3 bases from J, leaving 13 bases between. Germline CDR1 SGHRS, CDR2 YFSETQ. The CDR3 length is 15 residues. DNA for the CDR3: TGCGCCAGCAGCTTGGAGGCGGTAACAGGCTACGAGCAGTACTTC. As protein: CASSLEAVTGYEQYF.

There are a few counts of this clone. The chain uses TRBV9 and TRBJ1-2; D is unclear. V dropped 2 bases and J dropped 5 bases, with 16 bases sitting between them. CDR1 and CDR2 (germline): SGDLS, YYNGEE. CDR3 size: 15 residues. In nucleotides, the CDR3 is TGTGCCAGCAGCGTCGGACTAGGGCGGGAGTATGGCTACACCTTC. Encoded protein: CASSVGLGREYGYTF.

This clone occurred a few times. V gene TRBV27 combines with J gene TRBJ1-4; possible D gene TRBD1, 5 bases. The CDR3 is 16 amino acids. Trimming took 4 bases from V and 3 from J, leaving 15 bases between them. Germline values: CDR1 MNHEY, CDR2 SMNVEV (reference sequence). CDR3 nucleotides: TGTGCCAGCAGTTACGGCGGAAGGGACTCTAATGAAAAACTGTTTTTT. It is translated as CASSYGGRDSNEKLFF.

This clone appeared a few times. CDR3: CASSRLDSYEQYF. In DNA form, the CDR3 reads TGCGCCAGCAGCCGATTGGACAGCTACGAGCAGTACTTC. V gene TRBV4-1 combines with J gene TRBJ2-7, with D possibly matching TRBD1 (6 bases). Between the trimmed V and J ends, which lost 4 bases and 3 bases, there was a span of 10 bases. From germline, CDR1 is MGHRA and CDR2 YSYEKL. The CDR3 is made up of 13 amino acids.

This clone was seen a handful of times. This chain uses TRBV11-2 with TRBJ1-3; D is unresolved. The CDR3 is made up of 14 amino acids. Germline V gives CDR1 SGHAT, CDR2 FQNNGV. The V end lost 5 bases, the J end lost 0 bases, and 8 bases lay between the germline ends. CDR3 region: CASSTSRSGNTIYF. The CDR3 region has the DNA TGTGCCAGCAGCACGAGCCGCTCTGGAAACACCATATATTTT.

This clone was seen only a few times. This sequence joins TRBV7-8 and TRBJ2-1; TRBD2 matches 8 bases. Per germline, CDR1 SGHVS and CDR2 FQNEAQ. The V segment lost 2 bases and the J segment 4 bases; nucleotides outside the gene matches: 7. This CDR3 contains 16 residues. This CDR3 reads CASSLRSGSEYNEQFF. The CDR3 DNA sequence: TGTGCCAGCAGCTTAAGGAGCGGGAGCGAGTACAATGAGCAGTTCTTC.